The clone carrying this TCR beta chain was seen a single time. Its antigen is not known. Primers included in the PCR were 60 Vbeta and 13 Jbeta primers. Assay: immunoSEQ multiplex PCR; the TCRdb copy retains only in-frame clones and omits some. This table has over 200,000 clones, around 80% appearing once. This sample was taken from a study of cytomegalovirus exposure and HLA in healthy donors. About the study: Assignment to the Caucasian-associated ancestry cluster applied to approximately 80% of the approximately 420 genotyped donors.

Study conclusions and caveats: Several of the most significant clusters appeared linked to common viral pathogens, based on a later analysis. A later analysis reportedly found fewer N-insertions in an Asian-associated ancestry cluster than the roughly 670-donor mean. Near-uniform donor sequencing depth was presumed by presence/absence analyses.

CDR3 length: 14 residues. Germline V gene sequence: CDR1 MDHEN, CDR2 SYDVKM. The V end was cut by 6 bases, the J end by 3 bases, with 14 bases between. Sequenced sample: PBMCs. The gene calls are TRBV28 and TRBJ1-2; a possible D gene is TRBD1 (5 bases). The origin of this receptor is a woman aged 40 to 55 in good health and CMV-seronegative. CDR3 DNA sequence: TGTGCCAGCAGCACCCCGGGGGGTTACTATGGCTACACCTTC. Its translation: CASSTPGGYYGYTF.